Listed here are 3 T cell receptor beta chains from one sample, sequenced in a study of CD8 T cells in ankylosing spondylitis. TCRdb processed the 5' RACE reads anew with MiXCR; each CDR3 protein has one entry. The data show hundreds of thousands of distinct CDR3 sequences, with 20% to 30% seen just once and around 6.3% held by the top ten. Sequenced sample: blood, either unsorted or a sorted T cell fraction (not recorded which). Source of these receptors: a male donor with ankylosing spondylitis or in good health (not recorded which).

This clonotype appeared many times. This sequence joins TRBV5-1 and TRBJ2-7; D unclear. Germline CDR1 reads SGHRS; CDR2 reads YFSETQ. The germline V and J ends were trimmed by 0 bases and 7 bases, with 14 bases remaining between them. This CDR3 spans 14 amino acids. This CDR3 is CASSLGERVNEQYF. The CDR3 DNA is TGCGCCAGCAGCTTGGGGGAAAGGGTAAATGAGCAGTACTTC. Drawing the rest from reference TRBV5-1 and TRBJ2-7, the complete variable domain is KAGVTQTPRYLIKTRGQQVTLSCSPISGHRSVSWYQQTPGQGLQFLFEYFSETQRNKGNFPGRFSGRQFSNSRSEMNVSTLELGDSALYLCASSLGERVNEQYFGPGTRLTVT.

This clonotype showed up just a few times. The V call is TRBV5-1, the J call TRBJ2-5; 13 bases are a match to TRBD2. This CDR3 has 16 residues. The ends lost 4 bases at V and 1 base at J; junction bases unmatched: 4. Germline lookup yields CDR1 SGHRS and CDR2 YFSETQ. CDR3 protein: CASSMGTSGAQETQYF. The CDR3 DNA reads as TGCGCCAGCAGCATGGGGACTAGCGGGGCCCAAGAGACCCAGTACTTC.

This clonotype has ten or more counts. The chain has TRBV4-2 and TRBJ2-5; D ambiguous. CDR1 is LGHNA, CDR2 YNFKEQ, per germline. The CDR3 contains 15 residues. V lost 0 bases and J lost 7, with 15 bases in between. CDR3 in amino acids: CASSQDRMGMGTQYF. DNA for the CDR3: TGTGCCAGCAGCCAAGATAGGATGGGCATGGGGACCCAGTACTTC.